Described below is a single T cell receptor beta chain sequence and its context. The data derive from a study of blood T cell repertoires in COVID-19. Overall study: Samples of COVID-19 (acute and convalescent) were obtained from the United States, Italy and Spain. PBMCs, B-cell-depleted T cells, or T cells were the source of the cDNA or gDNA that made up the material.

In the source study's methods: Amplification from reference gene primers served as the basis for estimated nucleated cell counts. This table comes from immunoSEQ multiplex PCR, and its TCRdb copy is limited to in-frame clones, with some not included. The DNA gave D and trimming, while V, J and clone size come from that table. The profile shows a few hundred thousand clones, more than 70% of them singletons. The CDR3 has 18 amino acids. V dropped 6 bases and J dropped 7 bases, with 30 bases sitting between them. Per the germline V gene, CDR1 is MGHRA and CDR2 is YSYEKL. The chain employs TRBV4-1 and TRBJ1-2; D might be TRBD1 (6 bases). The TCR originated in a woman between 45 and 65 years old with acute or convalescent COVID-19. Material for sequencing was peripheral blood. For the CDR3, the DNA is TGCGCCAGCAGGCAACCGCTGACCGGGCAGGGGACGACGGGTGGCTACACCTTC. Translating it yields CASRQPLTGQGTTGGYTF.